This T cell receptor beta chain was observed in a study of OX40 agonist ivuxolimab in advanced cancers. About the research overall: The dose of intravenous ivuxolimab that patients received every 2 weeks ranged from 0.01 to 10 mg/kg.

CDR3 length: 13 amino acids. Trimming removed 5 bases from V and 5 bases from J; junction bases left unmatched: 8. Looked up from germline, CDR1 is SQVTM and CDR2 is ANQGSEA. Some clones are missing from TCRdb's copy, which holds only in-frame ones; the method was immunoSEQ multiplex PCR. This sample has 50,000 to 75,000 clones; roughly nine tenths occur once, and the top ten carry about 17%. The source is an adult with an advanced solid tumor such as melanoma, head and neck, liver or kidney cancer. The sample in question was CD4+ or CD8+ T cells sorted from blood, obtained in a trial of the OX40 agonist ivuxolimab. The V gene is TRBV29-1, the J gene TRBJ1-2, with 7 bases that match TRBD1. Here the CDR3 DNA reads TGCAGCGTTTTGGCAGGGGGAGGATATGGCTACACCTTC. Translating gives CSVLAGGGYGYTF.